Presented here are 25 T cell receptor beta chains from one specimen sequenced in a study of OX40 agonist ivuxolimab in advanced cancers. The repertoire was sequenced with immunoSEQ multiplex PCR; TCRdb's copy has only in-frame clones and lacks some. The data contain roughly 76,000 clones, around 90% of them seen just once; the ten biggest clones take up less than 5%. Sequencing was performed on CD4+ or CD8+ T cells sorted from blood, taken in a trial of the OX40 agonist ivuxolimab. All receptors derive from an adult with an advanced solid tumor such as melanoma, head and neck, liver or kidney cancer.

This chain uses TRBV5-1 with TRBJ2-7; the match to TRBD2 covers 13 bases. CDR3 size: 16 residues. Per the germline V gene, CDR1 is SGHRS and CDR2 is YFSETQ. The V and J ends lost 0 bases and 4 bases, in that order; junction bases with no gene match: 4. CDR3 residues: CASSLGLAGGMYEQYF. The CDR3 region has the DNA TGCGCCAGCAGCTTGGGACTAGCGGGAGGTATGTACGAGCAGTACTTC.

This chain uses TRBV9 with TRBJ2-6; no clear D. CDR1 SGDLS and CDR2 YYNGEE come from the germline V gene. The CDR3 has 15 amino acids. V lost 1 base and J 0 bases, leaving 5 bases between the germline ends. CDR3 nucleotide sequence: TGTGCCAGCAGCGTATATAACTCTGGGGCCAACGTCCTGACTTTC. As protein: CASSVYNSGANVLTF.

The chain has TRBV21-1 and TRBJ2-4; the table's D call, TRBD2, has no DNA check behind it. TRBV21-1 counts as a pseudogene. The CDR3 has 18 amino acids. The CDR3 spells CASSKGDSGPVAKNIQYF. In DNA, the CDR3 is TGTGCCAGCAGCAAAGGTGATAGCGGGCCCGTAGCCAAAAACATTCAGTACTTC.

This sequence joins TRBV6-1 and TRBJ2-5; D is unresolved. V dropped 4 bases and J dropped 0 bases, with 15 bases sitting between them. This CDR3 has 16 amino acids. Germline CDR1 reads MNHNS; CDR2 reads SASEGT. The CDR3 DNA is TGTGCCAGCAGTGCAGCCGGGTTGGGGTACCAAGAGACCCAGTACTTC. Residues: CASSAAGLGYQETQYF.

The chain is built from TRBV7-2 and TRBJ2-5; 9 nucleotides line up with TRBD2. Germline V lookup: CDR1 SGHTA, CDR2 FQGNSA. The CDR3 is 16 residues long. The junction had 4 bases not matched to a gene; V was cut back by 1 base and J by 1 base. The CDR3 sequence: CASSLGSGRTQETQYF. The CDR3 nucleotides are TGTGCCAGCAGCTTAGGAAGCGGGAGGACCCAAGAGACCCAGTACTTC.

The chain employs TRBV27 and TRBJ2-7; 9 bases align to TRBD1. Germline values: CDR1 MNHEY, CDR2 SMNVEV (reference sequence). CDR3 length: 14 amino acids. Germline trimming cut 6 bases from V and 1 base from J; bases unmatched to any gene: 4. The CDR3 coding sequence is TGTGCCAGCAGAAGACAGGGGGTATCCTACGAGCAGTACTTC. Its translation: CASRRQGVSYEQYF.

CDR3 in amino acids: CAWSHKPAMNTEAFF. CDR3 bases: TGTGCCTGGAGTCACAAGCCTGCTATGAACACTGAAGCTTTCTTT. The rearrangement links TRBV30 to TRBJ1-1; no firm D call. The V end was cut by 2 bases, the J end by 0 bases, with 13 bases between. CDR1 GTSNPN and CDR2 SVGIG come from the germline V gene (reference sequence). The CDR3 extends over 15 amino acids.

The chain has TRBV15 and TRBJ1-4, with D maybe TRBD1 (5 bases). This CDR3 is 16 amino acids long. Per the germline V gene, CDR1 is LNHNV and CDR2 is YYDKDF (reference sequence). V was shortened by 0 bases and J by 0 bases, with 8 bases between the two germline ends. CDR3 sequence (DNA): TGTGCCACCAGCAGAGATGGGGGGTCAACTAATGAAAAACTGTTTTTT. This gives the protein CATSRDGGSTNEKLFF.

The chain has TRBV21-1 and TRBJ1-1; TRBD1 was called by the table and not checked on the DNA. TRBV21-1 is annotated as a pseudogene. The CDR3 has 15 amino acids. CDR3: CASSKGGPMNTEAFF. As DNA, the CDR3 is TGTGCCAGCAGCAAAGGGGGGCCGATGAACACTGAAGCTTTCTTT.

This chain uses TRBV7-3 with TRBJ2-3; 15 bases are shared with TRBD2. V was pared by 4 bases and J by 1 base, with 12 bases of the junction left unmatched. The CDR3 is 20 amino acids. CDR1 and CDR2 (germline): SGHTA, FQGTGA. Here the CDR3 DNA reads TGTGCCAGCAGCTCGCCGGGGGGACTAGCGGGAGGTCGTCGCACAGATACGCAGTATTTT. Its translation: CASSSPGGLAGGRRTDTQYF.

This clone was detected once. The chain recombines TRBV10-3 with TRBJ2-1; 8 bases fit TRBD1. Germline trimming cut 6 bases from V and 8 bases from J; bases unmatched to any gene: 9. Germline V CDR1 and CDR2: ENHRY, SYGVKD. CDR3 size: 14 residues. CDR3 bases: TGTGCCATCAGGGTAGGACAGGGCTCCCATGAGCAGTTCTTC. Translation: CAIRVGQGSHEQFF.

This sequence joins TRBV11-3 and TRBJ1-4; maybe TRBD1 (6 bases). CDR3 length: 13 amino acids. Germline CDR1 is SGHNT and CDR2 is YENEEA. Trimming pared 1 base from V and 8 bases from J, leaving 8 bases between. The CDR3 DNA is TGTGCCAGCAGCTTAGTCAGGGGAGAAAAACTGTTTTTT. It translates to CASSLVRGEKLFF.

J is TRBJ2-5 and V is TRBV28; possibly TRBD1 for D (7 bases). The germline V and J ends were trimmed by 5 bases and 4 bases, with 11 bases remaining between them. CDR3 length equals 13 residues. Germline lookup yields CDR1 MDHEN and CDR2 SYDVKM. CDR3 sequence (DNA): TGTGCCAGCAGTCGACAGGGAGGAGAGACCCAGTACTTC. Residues: CASSRQGGETQYF.

The chain uses TRBV7-9 and TRBJ2-1; no clear D. Germline V lookup: CDR1 SEHNR, CDR2 FQNEAQ (reference sequence). V dropped 2 bases and J dropped 0 bases, with 8 bases sitting between them. CDR3 length: 15 amino acids. CDR3 DNA: TGTGCCAGCAGCTTAACGTCGGACTCCTACAATGAGCAGTTCTTC. It encodes CASSLTSDSYNEQFF.

The chain recombines TRBV7-9 with TRBJ2-3, with 9 positions matching TRBD2. There are 14 residues in the CDR3. V was pared by 3 bases and J by 3 bases, with 1 base of the junction left unmatched. CDR1 and CDR2 (germline): SEHNR, FQNEAQ (reference sequence). The CDR3 DNA sequence: TGTGCCAGCAGCTTTAGCGGGAGTACAGATACGCAGTATTTT. Encoded protein: CASSFSGSTDTQYF.

The chain links TRBV19 to TRBJ2-1; TRBD2 agrees at 13 bases. CDR1 and CDR2 from the germline V gene are LNHDA and SQIVND (reference sequence). V lost 6 bases to trimming and J lost 8 bases; unmatched junction nucleotides: 16. The CDR3 length is 18 residues. For the CDR3, the DNA is TGTGCCAGTAGCCGGGAGGGACTAGCGGGATCTCGGGGCGATGAGCAGTTCTTC. Protein product: CASSREGLAGSRGDEQFF.

This chain connects TRBV2 to TRBJ1-5; TRBD1 aligns across 7 bases. From germline, CDR1 is SNHLY and CDR2 FYNNEI. J was trimmed by 4 bases and V by 4 bases; bases with no gene match: 4. This CDR3 comprises 14 residues. CDR3 in amino acids: CASSGPDRNQPQHF. DNA of the CDR3: TGTGCCAGCAGTGGCCCGGACAGGAATCAGCCCCAGCATTTT.

This chain joins TRBV6-1 and TRBJ2-2, with 7 bases lining up with TRBD1. The V segment lost 4 bases and the J segment 0 bases; nucleotides outside the gene matches: 5. This CDR3 region has 16 residues. Germline lookup yields CDR1 MNHNS and CDR2 SASEGT. CDR3: CASSVTGVSNTGELFF. CDR3 DNA sequence: TGTGCCAGCAGTGTAACAGGGGTTTCGAACACCGGGGAGCTGTTTTTT.

The CDR3 loop reads CSVDRTSGETQYF. The CDR3, as DNA: TGCAGCGTTGACAGGACTAGCGGGGAGACCCAGTACTTC. The chain has TRBV29-1 and TRBJ2-5, with 11 bases fitting TRBD2. Germline lookup yields CDR1 SQVTM and CDR2 ANQGSEA. V gave up 3 bases and J gave up 5 bases; unmatched junction bases: 2. This CDR3 comprises 13 residues.

The chain uses TRBV25-1 and TRBJ2-1; 12 bases fit TRBD1. CDR1 and CDR2 from the germline V gene are MGHDK and SYGVNS. V gave up 7 bases and J gave up 8 bases; unmatched junction bases: 6. This CDR3 has 14 residues. The chain's CDR3 is CASTGTGGLDEQFF. The CDR3 DNA reads TGTGCCAGCACCGGGACAGGGGGCTTGGATGAGCAGTTCTTC.

This sequence joins TRBV6-1 and TRBJ2-4; 7 bases align to TRBD1. Germline V gene data show CDR1 as MNHNS and CDR2 as SASEGT. The CDR3 is made up of 14 amino acids. V shed 10 bases and J 2 bases; nucleotides not matched to a gene: 8. Here the CDR3 DNA reads TGTGCCATCCTAGAACAGGGGTCCAAAAACATTCAGTACTTC. Residues: CAILEQGSKNIQYF.

This chain links TRBV4-2 with TRBJ2-3; no reliable D call. Per germline, CDR1 LGHNA and CDR2 YNFKEQ. CDR3 length equals 12 residues. Trimming cost V 3 bases and J 0 bases, with 1 base left between them. The CDR3 coding sequence is TGTGCCAGCAGCCAGAGCACAGATACGCAGTATTTT. Translated, it gives CASSQSTDTQYF.

This clone was observed a handful of times. The rearrangement joins TRBV7-9 to TRBJ2-5; 8 bases fit TRBD1. The CDR3 consists of 17 residues. The V gene's germline CDR1 is SEHNR and CDR2 FQNEAQ (reference sequence). V lost 2 bases to trimming and J lost 3 bases; unmatched junction nucleotides: 11. CDR3: CASSLMASSTGEETQYF. CDR3 DNA: TGTGCCAGCAGCTTAATGGCCAGCTCGACAGGGGAAGAGACCCAGTACTTC. Combining the CDR3 with reference TRBV7-9 and TRBJ2-5 gives the whole variable domain DTGVSQNPRHKITKRGQNVTFRCDPISEHNRLYWYRQTLGQGPEFLTYFQNEAQLEKSRLLSDRFSAERPKGSFSTLEIQRTEQGDSAMYLCASSLMASSTGEETQYFGPGTRLLVL.

The V call is TRBV4-1, the J call TRBJ2-5; D gene unclear. The closer fit of TRBJ2-7 to the DNA end suggests the J call may be wrong. This CDR3 region has 15 residues. Germline V CDR1 and CDR2: MGHRA, YSYEKL. The CDR3 bases are TGCGCCAGCAGCCAGGCTGCGACGTCGGTCTACGAGCAGTACTTC. Protein: CASSQAATSVYEQYF.

A single count supports this clone. V usage is TRBV6-5 and J usage is TRBJ1-2, with D maybe TRBD1 (6 bases). CDR1 is MNHEY and CDR2 is SVGAGI in the germline V gene. This CDR3 has 12 amino acids. The V and J ends lost 5 bases and 7 bases respectively, with 11 bases between them. This chain's CDR3 is CASSRRDIGYTF. Here the CDR3 DNA reads TGTGCCAGCAGTCGAAGGGACATTGGCTACACCTTC.